The 16 T cell receptor beta chains given below trace back to one sample, sequenced in a study of OX40 agonist ivuxolimab in advanced cancers. Measured with immunoSEQ multiplex PCR; TCRdb has only the in-frame clones, and not every one. The table includes 90,000 to 150,000 clones, around 87% detected once. The sequenced sample was CD4+ or CD8+ T cells sorted from blood, obtained in a trial of the OX40 agonist ivuxolimab. These receptors were taken from an adult with an advanced solid tumor such as melanoma, head and neck, liver or kidney cancer.

This chain links TRBV14 with TRBJ2-7; D remains unclear. CDR3 length: 13 residues. V gave up 2 bases and J gave up 4 bases, with 9 bases separating them. CDR1 is SGHDN, CDR2 FVKESK, per germline. The DNA of the CDR3 is TGTGCCAGCAGCCAAAGTTCAGGTTACGAGCAGTACTTC. It yields the protein CASSQSSGYEQYF.

The CDR3 DNA reads as TGTGCCAGCAGTGAGGGCGGGGGGGGTATGGATACGCAGTATTTT. Its protein product is CASSEGGGGMDTQYF. The rearrangement uses TRBV25-1 and TRBJ2-3; 9 nucleotides agree with TRBD2. This CDR3 spans 15 amino acids. V trimming: 3 bases; J trimming: 6 bases; junction bases outside the gene matches: 7. Germline V CDR1 and CDR2: MGHDK, SYGVNS. Combining the CDR3 with reference TRBV25-1 and TRBJ2-3 gives the whole variable domain EADIYQTPRYLVIGTGKKITLECSQTMGHDKMYWYQQDPGMELHLIHYSYGVNSTEKGDLSSESTVSRIRTEHFPLTLESARPSHTSQYLCASSEGGGGMDTQYFGPGTRLTVL.

The CDR3 spells CASSISSGAWNYGYTF. CDR3 in DNA: TGTGCCAGTAGTATTTCTAGCGGGGCTTGGAACTATGGCTACACCTTC. The genes are TRBV19 and TRBJ1-2; tentative D call: TRBD1 (5 bases). Trimming took off 3 bases at V and 2 bases at J, with 16 bases between the two ends. The CDR3 is 16 amino acids. CDR1 is LNHDA, CDR2 SQIVND, per germline (reference sequence). Combining the CDR3 with reference TRBV19 and TRBJ1-2 gives the whole variable domain DGGITQSPKYLFRKEGQNVTLSCEQNLNHDAMYWYRQDPGQGLRLIYYSQIVNDFQKGDIAEGYSVSREKKESFPLTVTSAQKNPTAFYLCASSISSGAWNYGYTFGSGTRLTVV.

This clone was found once. The chain carries TRBV6-5 and TRBJ1-4; D is perhaps TRBD1 (5 bases). Per the germline V gene, CDR1 is MNHEY and CDR2 is SVGAGI. CDR3 size: 14 residues. The V end lost 5 bases, the J end lost 8 bases, and 15 bases lay between the germline ends. The CDR3 loop is CASSHRDAREKLFF. In DNA form, the CDR3 reads TGTGCCAGCAGTCACCGGGACGCAAGAGAAAAACTGTTTTTT.

The rearrangement uses TRBV28 and TRBJ1-2; 8 bases agree with TRBD1. This CDR3 comprises 14 residues. The V gene end was trimmed by 7 bases and the J gene end by 6 bases; junction bases not matched to a gene: 10. The V gene's germline CDR1 is MDHEN and CDR2 SYDVKM. The CDR3 protein is CASNPAGQGHGYTF. For the CDR3, the DNA is TGTGCCAGCAATCCCGCCGGACAGGGCCATGGCTACACCTTC.

J is TRBJ2-1 and V is TRBV7-2, with D perhaps assigned TRBD1 or TRBD2 (5 bases each). The V end lost 11 bases, the J end lost 6 bases, and 26 bases lay between the germline ends. The CDR3 spans 16 residues. CDR1 SGHTA and CDR2 FQGNSA come from the germline V gene. CDR3 in amino acids: CALHEGPGTTPNEQFF. Here the CDR3 DNA reads TGTGCCCTCCACGAGGGGCCGGGGACCACCCCCAATGAGCAGTTCTTC.

The chain recombines TRBV14 with TRBJ1-6; D is unclear. CDR1 is SGHDN and CDR2 is FVKESK in the germline V gene. The germline V and J ends were trimmed by 0 bases and 6 bases, with 9 bases remaining between them. CDR3 length: 15 residues. CDR3 DNA: TGTGCCAGCAGCCAAGAGGGCAGGTCTAATTCACCCCTCCACTTT. As protein: CASSQEGRSNSPLHF.

The J gene is TRBJ2-3, the V gene TRBV6-4, with 8 bases matching TRBD1. J was trimmed by 3 bases and V by 2 bases; bases with no gene match: 4. This CDR3 contains 15 residues. From germline, CDR1 is MRHNA and CDR2 SNTAGT. DNA for the CDR3: TGTGCCAGCAGTGACCCTGGACAGGGAACAGATACGCAGTATTTT. The encoded protein is CASSDPGQGTDTQYF.

This clone was counted once. The rearrangement joins TRBV7-2 to TRBJ2-3; a possible D gene is TRBD1 (5 bases). The CDR3 consists of 12 residues. Per germline, CDR1 SGHTA and CDR2 FQGNSA. Trimming left V 5 bases short and J 5 bases short, with 8 bases between. The CDR3 bases are TGTGCCAGCAGCCTACAGGTAGATACGCAGTATTTT. It translates to CASSLQVDTQYF.

CDR3: CASSVTGTGDVLTF. CDR3 DNA sequence: TGTGCCAGTAGTGTAACCGGGACAGGGGACGTCCTGACTTTC. This chain joins TRBV19 and TRBJ2-6, with 10 bases that match TRBD1. The CDR3 totals 14 residues. The V segment lost 5 bases and the J segment 11 bases; nucleotides outside the gene matches: 6. CDR1 LNHDA and CDR2 SQIVND come from the germline V gene (reference sequence).

This clone came up once. The V gene is TRBV2, the J gene TRBJ2-6; 7 bases match TRBD2. With 10 bases clipped from V and 0 bases from J, the junction kept 12 bases outside the gene matches. The length of the CDR3 is 17 residues. Per germline, CDR1 SNHLY and CDR2 FYNNEI. The DNA for the CDR3 is TGTGCCAACTCCCGGGCCGGCGGGAGCTCTGGGGCCAACGTCCTGACTTTC. It translates to CANSRAGGSSGANVLTF.

As regards this clone: This specimen includes other DNA sequences encoding the same CDR3. This chain links TRBV7-9 with TRBJ2-1, with 7 nucleotides matching TRBD2. Germline CDR1 SEHNR, CDR2 FQNEAQ (reference sequence). V dropped 5 bases and J dropped 0; count of bases not matched to a gene: 4. This CDR3 region has 15 residues. CDR3 region: CASSPAGSSYNEQFF. CDR3 in DNA: TGTGCCAGCAGCCCAGCGGGGAGCTCCTACAATGAGCAGTTCTTC. The variable domain in full, completed from reference TRBV7-9 and TRBJ2-1, reads DTGVSQNPRHKITKRGQNVTFRCDPISEHNRLYWYRQTLGQGPEFLTYFQNEAQLEKSRLLSDRFSAERPKGSFSTLEIQRTEQGDSAMYLCASSPAGSSYNEQFFGPGTRLTVL.

The V gene is TRBV7-2, the J gene TRBJ1-1; D perhaps matches TRBD1 (6 bases). V was clipped by 4 bases and J by 1 base, with 10 bases between them. This CDR3 spans 14 amino acids. Germline V gives CDR1 SGHTA, CDR2 FQGNSA. The CDR3 DNA reads as TGTGCCAGCAGCTGGAAAGGGGGGAACACTGAAGCTTTCTTT. Protein: CASSWKGGNTEAFF.

This rearrangement joins TRBV28 to TRBJ2-1, with 11 nucleotides matching TRBD2. The J segment lost 4 bases and the V segment lost 4 bases, leaving 3 bases of the junction unmatched. Per germline, CDR1 MDHEN and CDR2 SYDVKM. The CDR3 is made up of 15 amino acids. CDR3 amino acids: CASSSSGGNYNEQFF. CDR3 nucleotides: TGTGCCAGCAGTTCTAGCGGGGGGAATTACAATGAGCAGTTCTTC. Full variable domain (missing parts from reference TRBV28 and TRBJ2-1): DVKVTQSSRYLVKRTGEKVFLECVQDMDHENMFWYRQDPGLGLRLIYFSYDVKMKEKGDIPEGYSVSREKKERFSLILESASTNQTSMYLCASSSSGGNYNEQFFGPGTRLTVL.

The chain couples TRBV4-1 to TRBJ1-1; D is unclear. The CDR3 length is 14 residues. V shed 1 base and J shed 7 bases, with 13 bases lying between them. The germline V gene encodes CDR1 MGHRA and CDR2 YSYEKL. In DNA form, the CDR3 reads TGCGCCAGCAGCCAAGCTTACGACGTGAGTGAAGCTTTCTTT. Translating gives CASSQAYDVSEAFF.

The V and J genes are TRBV7-9 and TRBJ2-7, with 7 nucleotides matching TRBD2. The V gene's germline CDR1 is SEHNR and CDR2 FQNEAQ (reference sequence). The CDR3 runs to 13 residues. Trimming at V came to 3 bases and at J to 2 bases, leaving 1 base not matched to a gene. The CDR3 DNA reads as TGTGCCAGCAGCTTGGGAGGGACCTACGAGCAGTACTTC. It yields the protein CASSLGGTYEQYF.